This T cell receptor (beta chain) was recovered during a study of cytomegalovirus exposure and HLA in healthy donors. The PCR ran on 60 Vbeta and 13 Jbeta primers. Sequencing used immunoSEQ multiplex PCR; TCRdb keeps in-frame clones, though not all of them. The repertoire holds about 120,000 clones, with 76% as singletons. V was trimmed by 8 bases and J by 6 bases, leaving 20 bases between them. From germline, CDR1 is MDHEN and CDR2 SYDVKM. The CDR3 is made up of 14 amino acids. Study results and limitations: About 87% or about 30% of the time was how often most TCR beta V segments were productive, according to an earlier analysis. A later analysis found most CMV-associated TCR beta chains apparently HLA-restricted. Indistinguishable V segments, including TRBV6-2 and TRBV6-3, were excluded.

On this clone itself: Its target is unknown.

The sequencing input was PBMCs. The clonotype was recovered from a man younger than 40 in good health and CMV-seropositive. The V call is TRBV28, the J call TRBJ2-7, with TRBD1 as a possible D gene (7 bases). The DNA for the CDR3 is TGTGCCAGCCGCACGCGGGACAGTTGGCCCGAGCAGTACTTC. It specifies CASRTRDSWPEQYF.